The 17 T cell receptor beta chains in this list originate from one sample, sequenced in a study of cytomegalovirus exposure and HLA in healthy donors. The study ran its PCR with 60 Vbeta and 13 Jbeta primers. Profiled with immunoSEQ multiplex PCR; TCRdb holds only in-frame clones, not every one. The table lists approximately 170,000 clones, roughly 85% of them singletons. The sample comprised PBMCs. These receptor sequences come from a man younger than 30 in good health and CMV-seropositive.

This clone showed up just once. The genes are TRBV4-1 and TRBJ2-7, with D tentatively TRBD2 (6 bases). The V gene's germline CDR1 is MGHRA and CDR2 YSYEKL. V was clipped by 5 bases and J by 4 bases, with 18 bases between them. The CDR3 runs 15 residues. The CDR3 loop reads CASSETPSGGYEQYF. The CDR3 DNA reads TGCGCCAGCAGCGAGACCCCATCTGGGGGGTACGAGCAGTACTTC.

About this clone itself: A much larger clone differs by one base, so this may be a read error. The genes are TRBV5-1 and TRBJ2-3, with D hard to call. CDR1 is SGHRS and CDR2 is YFSETQ in the germline V gene. The CDR3 runs to 15 residues. Trimming stripped 2 bases from V and 0 bases from J, with 10 bases between. The CDR3 nucleotides are TGCGCCAGCAGCTTAGGATCGACTAGCACAGATACGCAGTATTTT. Encoded protein: CASSLGSTSTDTQYF. Filled out from reference TRBV5-1 and TRBJ2-3, the complete variable domain reads KAGVTQTPRYLIKTRGQQVTLSCSPISGHRSVSWYQQTPGQGLQFLFEYFSETQRNKGNFPGRFSGRQFSNSRSEMNVSTLELGDSALYLCASSLGSTSTDTQYFGPGTRLTVL.

This sequence joins TRBV30 and TRBJ2-5, with TRBD1 as a possible D gene (6 bases). This CDR3 contains 13 residues. With 0 bases removed from V and 5 bases from J, the gap between germline ends came to 10 bases. The germline V gene encodes CDR1 GTSNPN and CDR2 SVGIG (reference sequence). The CDR3 region has the DNA TGTGCCTGGAGTGTAAGGGACACCGAGACCCAGTACTTC. Its protein product is CAWSVRDTETQYF.

The chain recombines TRBV19 with TRBJ2-7, with 7 bases identical to TRBD1. There are 14 residues in the CDR3. The J segment lost 4 bases and the V segment lost 1 base, leaving 4 bases of the junction unmatched. Germline V gene lookup returns CDR1 LNHDA and CDR2 SQIVND (reference sequence). The CDR3 bases are TGTGCCAGTAGTATAGGGGGACAGTATTACGAGCAGTACTTC. Amino acids: CASSIGGQYYEQYF.

The chain links TRBV7-9 to TRBJ1-4; D perhaps matches TRBD1 (6 bases). Per the germline V gene, CDR1 is SEHNR and CDR2 is FQNEAQ (reference sequence). Trimming pared 3 bases from V and 5 bases from J, leaving 7 bases between. This CDR3 contains 13 residues. The CDR3: CASSFGQNEKLFF. The CDR3 DNA is TGTGCCAGCAGCTTTGGACAGAATGAAAAACTGTTTTTT.

The rearrangement joins TRBV5-1 to TRBJ1-3; possible D gene TRBD1, 6 bases. The length of the CDR3 is 14 residues. The V gene lost 2 bases and the J gene lost 8 bases, with 14 bases spanning the gap. CDR1 SGHRS and CDR2 YFSETQ come from the germline V gene. CDR3 bases: TGCGCCAGCAGCTTTACAGGGTCCCAAGACACCATATATTTT. Amino acids: CASSFTGSQDTIYF.

V is TRBV5-6 and J is TRBJ1-1; no reliable D call. V lost 4 bases and J lost 2, with 12 bases in between. Germline V gene data show CDR1 as SGHDT and CDR2 as YYEEEE. The CDR3 totals 14 residues. The CDR3 coding sequence is TGTGCCAGCAGCCTCCTTCCGGTCAACACTGAAGCTTTCTTT. Protein sequence: CASSLLPVNTEAFF.

This clone was seen a few times. This rearrangement joins TRBV5-1 to TRBJ2-7, with 9 positions matching TRBD1. The CDR3 is 14 amino acids. V was pared by 0 bases and J by 6 bases, with 4 bases of the junction left unmatched. Germline values: CDR1 SGHRS, CDR2 YFSETQ. CDR3 in DNA: TGCGCCAGCAGCTTGGGGGACAGGGTTAGCGAGCAGTACTTC. As protein: CASSLGDRVSEQYF.

The rearrangement joins TRBV29-1 to TRBJ2-3, with 9 bases lining up with TRBD1. CDR1 and CDR2 from the germline V gene are SQVTM and ANQGSEA. Trimming at V came to 6 bases and at J to 10 bases, leaving 5 bases not matched to a gene. The CDR3 is 11 residues long. This CDR3 reads CSVRQGGAQYF. CDR3 coding DNA: TGCAGCGTACGACAGGGGGGTGCGCAGTATTTT.

The rearrangement links TRBV5-1 to TRBJ2-7; perhaps TRBD1 as D (6 bases). V lost 1 base to trimming and J lost 3 bases, with 14 bases between them. Germline V CDR1 and CDR2: SGHRS, YFSETQ. This CDR3 region has 15 residues. The CDR3 DNA follows: TGCGCCAGCAGCTTGAAATTTGGACAGAACTACGAGCAGTACTTC. The encoded protein is CASSLKFGQNYEQYF.

The sample holds a few counts of this clone. The chain combines TRBV5-1 with TRBJ2-3; TRBD2 agrees at 16 bases. V trimming: 7 bases; J trimming: 0 bases; junction bases outside the gene matches: 5. Germline values: CDR1 SGHRS, CDR2 YFSETQ. This CDR3 contains 17 residues. CDR3 sequence reads: CASRRGLAGGSTDTQYF. Here the CDR3 DNA reads TGCGCCAGCCGTCGGGGACTAGCGGGAGGGAGCACAGATACGCAGTATTTT.

CDR3: CASSEGGIREKLFF. CDR3 in DNA: TGTGCCAGCAGTGAGGGAGGGATCCGTGAAAAACTGTTTTTT. The V gene is TRBV6-1, the J gene TRBJ1-4, with D unresolved. The CDR3 consists of 14 residues. Germline V gene data show CDR1 as MNHNS and CDR2 as SASEGT. The V and J ends lost 3 bases and 7 bases respectively, with 12 bases between them.

The chain carries TRBV10-3 and TRBJ2-5; TRBD1 agrees at 8 bases. Germline V gives CDR1 ENHRY, CDR2 SYGVKD. Losses at the gene ends were 3 bases for V and 5 bases for J; bases not matched to a gene: 14. This CDR3 spans 17 amino acids. The DNA for the CDR3 is TGTGCCATCAGTGATGTCGGGGACAGGACCCCTTACGAGACCCAGTACTTC. Translation gives CAISDVGDRTPYETQYF.

The chain combines TRBV7-9 with TRBJ2-1; D possibly corresponds to TRBD2 (5 bases). The V end was cut by 1 base, the J end by 7 bases, with 20 bases between. The CDR3 sequence is 17 residues long. Germline assignment: CDR1 SEHNR and CDR2 FQNEAQ (reference sequence). The CDR3 DNA sequence: TGTGCCAGCAGCTTAGGTCTACTAGTTAAAGGGAAGAATGAGCAGTTCTTC. Translating it yields CASSLGLLVKGKNEQFF.

This chain uses TRBV19 with TRBJ1-1, with D possibly TRBD1 on 5 matching bases. V lost 5 bases and J 4 bases, leaving 14 bases between the germline ends. The CDR3 runs 14 residues. Germline V gene sequence: CDR1 LNHDA, CDR2 SQIVND (reference sequence). The CDR3 here is CASSERAGSTEAFF. The CDR3 nucleotides are TGTGCCAGTAGTGAGCGGGCAGGGAGCACTGAAGCTTTCTTT. Supplemented by reference TRBV19 and TRBJ1-1, the full variable domain reads DGGITQSPKYLFRKEGQNVTLSCEQNLNHDAMYWYRQDPGQGLRLIYYSQIVNDFQKGDIAEGYSVSREKKESFPLTVTSAQKNPTAFYLCASSERAGSTEAFFGQGTRLTVV.

This chain links TRBV18 with TRBJ1-2; TRBD1 matches at 9 bases. Germline CDR1 is KGHSH and CDR2 is LQKENI. With V trimmed by 2 bases and J by 4 bases, 14 bases remained unmatched. This CDR3 is built from 18 residues. DNA of the CDR3: TGTGCCAGCTCACCAGTCACGGGACAGGGAATTGGGGGCTATGGCTACACCTTC. Its protein is CASSPVTGQGIGGYGYTF.

This clone came up once. This CDR3 is CASTIGPSGGYEQFF. The CDR3 nucleotides are TGTGCCAGTACCATAGGGCCAAGCGGTGGGTATGAGCAGTTCTTC. The rearrangement uses TRBV19 and TRBJ2-1, with D possibly TRBD2 on 5 matching bases. V lost 7 bases to trimming and J lost 8 bases, with 21 bases between them. CDR3 length equals 15 residues. Germline CDR1 reads LNHDA; CDR2 reads SQIVND (reference sequence).